The 5 T cell receptor beta chains below come from one sample, sequenced in a study of cytomegalovirus exposure and HLA in healthy donors. Researchers ran the PCR with 60 Vbeta and 13 Jbeta primers. Libraries were prepared by immunoSEQ multiplex PCR; TCRdb keeps only in-frame clonotypes and omits some of them. The data show about 130,000 clones, around 72% seen once. The sample comprised PBMCs. These receptors were collected from a man in his thirties or forties in good health and CMV-seronegative.

The chain links TRBV10-3 to TRBJ2-5; 10 bases align to TRBD1. CDR3 length equals 13 residues. After removal of 9 bases from V and 2 bases from J, the junction contained 3 bases not matched to a gene. Germline values: CDR1 ENHRY, CDR2 SYGVKD. The CDR3 spells CAMGQGLQETQYF. CDR3 coding DNA: TGTGCCATGGGACAGGGGCTTCAAGAGACCCAGTACTTC.

This chain connects TRBV7-8 to TRBJ2-5; D may be TRBD2 (7 bases). The CDR3 sequence is 15 residues long. V was cut by 4 bases and J by 3 bases, with 15 bases left in between. The germline V gene encodes CDR1 SGHVS and CDR2 FQNEAQ. The CDR3 region is CASSSMGGREETQYF. The CDR3 bases are TGTGCCAGCAGCTCCATGGGGGGGCGAGAAGAGACCCAGTACTTC.

V gene TRBV5-4 combines with J gene TRBJ2-7, with 13 bases that match TRBD2. Germline-derived CDR1 and CDR2 are SGHNT and YYREEE (reference sequence). Losses at the gene ends were 0 bases for V and 4 bases for J; bases not matched to a gene: 1. The CDR3 runs to 15 residues. The CDR3 here is CASSLGTSGGYEQYF. CDR3 DNA: TGTGCCAGCAGCTTGGGGACTAGCGGGGGTTACGAGCAGTACTTC.

About this clone itself: An end of the junction differs from the germline gene, which may be a read error. The chain employs TRBV7-9 and TRBJ2-7; weak D call: TRBD2 (6 bases). The V gene's germline CDR1 is SEHNR and CDR2 FQNEAQ (reference sequence). CDR3 length: 15 residues. CDR3 sequence (DNA): TGTTCCAGCAGGAGTTCGCGGGGTACGCTCGACGAGCAGTACTTC. Translation gives CSSRSSRGTLDEQYF.

V usage is TRBV10-1 and J usage is TRBJ2-5; perhaps TRBD1 as D (6 bases). Trimming cost V 5 bases and J 4 bases, with 14 bases left between them. CDR1 is WNHNN, CDR2 SYGVQD, per germline (reference sequence). The CDR3 spans 14 residues. CDR3 nucleotides: TGCGCCAGCAGTCCAAACCTCAGGGGAGAGACCCAGTACTTC. This gives the protein CASSPNLRGETQYF.